The 26 T cell receptor beta chains listed next were all sequenced from one sample in a study of shared clonotypes between healthy human individuals. The table came from immunoSEQ multiplex PCR; TCRdb's copy has only in-frame clones and leaves some out. The sample carries 800,000 to 950,000 clones, just over 95% recorded once. CD45RO-negative cells were positively selected for CCR7, leaving out terminally differentiated effector memory CD45RA+ cells. Sequenced sample: naive CD8+ T cells sorted from blood. The receptor set was obtained from a man aged 25-45 years in good health.

With respect to this clone: Within the sample, other DNA sequences also encode this same CDR3. The rearrangement links TRBV28 to TRBJ2-7; D is unresolved. CDR3 size: 11 residues. The V end was cut by 4 bases, the J end by 3 bases, with 4 bases between. CDR1 and CDR2 from the germline V gene are MDHEN and SYDVKM. DNA for the CDR3: TGTGCCAGCAGTTCAGTCTACGAGCAGTACTTC. It yields the protein CASSSVYEQYF.

The genes are TRBV5-5 and TRBJ2-7; D is perhaps TRBD1 (6 bases). The CDR3 loop spans 14 amino acids. Looked up from germline, CDR1 is SGHKS and CDR2 is YYEKEE (reference sequence). Trimming took 4 bases from V and 4 from J, leaving 15 bases between them. CDR3 nucleotide sequence: TGTGCCAGCAGCCCCCCGGGACAATTTTACGAGCAGTACTTC. Translating gives CASSPPGQFYEQYF.

The chain's CDR3 is CASSITDFYEQYF. The CDR3 region has the DNA TGTGCCAGTAGTATAACTGATTTCTACGAGCAGTACTTC. The gene calls are TRBV19 and TRBJ2-7; D unclear. Germline V gives CDR1 LNHDA, CDR2 SQIVND (reference sequence). V shed 2 bases and J shed 3 bases, with 8 bases lying between them. CDR3 length: 13 residues.

The chain links TRBV15 to TRBJ2-7, with a tentative D call TRBD1 (6 bases). V lost 0 bases and J 9 bases, leaving 18 bases between the germline ends. Germline loops: CDR1 LNHNV, CDR2 YYDKDF (reference sequence). This CDR3 has 15 amino acids. This CDR3 is CATSRDNMGAVGQYF. The CDR3, as DNA: TGTGCCACCAGCAGAGATAATATGGGGGCTGTCGGGCAGTACTTC.

This rearrangement joins TRBV7-9 to TRBJ2-7, with TRBD1 matching 8 bases. CDR3 length: 14 amino acids. V shed 5 bases and J 6 bases; nucleotides not matched to a gene: 9. Per the germline V gene, CDR1 is SEHNR and CDR2 is FQNEAQ (reference sequence). The CDR3 nucleotides are TGTGCCAGCAGCCCCGGAGGACAGGGAAGCGAGCAGTACTTC. Residues: CASSPGGQGSEQYF.

The chain carries TRBV7-9 and TRBJ1-1, with D hard to call. Trimming pared 6 bases from V and 3 bases from J, leaving 11 bases between. The CDR3 spans 13 residues. In germline, CDR1 is SEHNR, CDR2 FQNEAQ (reference sequence). The CDR3 nucleotides read TGTGCCAGCAGTAAAGAGGCGGACACTGAAGCTTTCTTT. Translation gives CASSKEADTEAFF.

The J gene is TRBJ2-1, the V gene TRBV6-5, with 7 bases aligning to TRBD1. The ends lost 3 bases at V and 11 bases at J; junction bases unmatched: 4. The CDR3 loop spans 12 amino acids. Germline V gene data show CDR1 as MNHEY and CDR2 as SVGAGI. CDR3 coding DNA: TGTGCCAGCAGTTATCCGACAGGGAAGCAGTTCTTC. Translation: CASSYPTGKQFF.

This clone was found once. The genes are TRBV11-3 and TRBJ2-7; TRBD1 matches at 9 bases. The CDR3 contains 15 residues. Germline trimming cut 4 bases from V and 3 bases from J; bases unmatched to any gene: 7. In germline, CDR1 is SGHNT, CDR2 YENEEA. The CDR3 DNA reads TGTGCCAGCAGCTCAGCGGGACAGGGAATCTACGAGCAGTACTTC. Translating it yields CASSSAGQGIYEQYF.

J is TRBJ2-1 and V is TRBV5-1; 8 bases are a match to TRBD2. CDR3 length: 16 amino acids. Trimming removed 0 bases from V and 1 base from J; junction bases left unmatched: 3. Germline CDR1 SGHRS, CDR2 YFSETQ. This CDR3 is CASSLGSSGSYNEQFF. CDR3 DNA sequence: TGCGCCAGCAGCTTGGGATCTAGCGGGTCCTACAATGAGCAGTTCTTC. The full variable domain, rest sourced from reference TRBV5-1 and TRBJ2-1, is KAGVTQTPRYLIKTRGQQVTLSCSPISGHRSVSWYQQTPGQGLQFLFEYFSETQRNKGNFPGRFSGRQFSNSRSEMNVSTLELGDSALYLCASSLGSSGSYNEQFFGPGTRLTVL.

The chain is built from TRBV5-6 and TRBJ2-1; 8 nucleotides match TRBD2. This CDR3 comprises 15 residues. Losses at the gene ends were 4 bases for V and 4 bases for J; bases not matched to a gene: 7. Germline CDR1 is SGHDT and CDR2 is YYEEEE. In DNA form, the CDR3 reads TGTGCCAGCAGCCTCCTAGCGGGTGCATACAATGAGCAGTTCTTC. Residues: CASSLLAGAYNEQFF.

This sequence joins TRBV11-2 and TRBJ2-1; D remains ambiguous. Germline CDR1 SGHAT, CDR2 FQNNGV. The CDR3 is 11 amino acids. V was clipped by 5 bases and J by 6 bases, with 5 bases between them. CDR3 protein: CASSILNEQFF. The CDR3 nucleotides are TGTGCCAGCAGCATCCTCAATGAGCAGTTCTTC.

As to this clone: The same CDR3 is also encoded by other DNA sequences in this sample. The V and J genes are TRBV27 and TRBJ1-5; D not certain. The CDR3 is 13 residues long. V lost 2 bases and J lost 4, with 6 bases in between. Germline V gives CDR1 MNHEY, CDR2 SMNVEV (reference sequence). CDR3 in DNA: TGTGCCAGCAGTTTAATAGGGAATCAGCCCCAGCATTTT. This codes for CASSLIGNQPQHF.

The chain joins TRBV5-8 to TRBJ1-2; D is possibly TRBD1 (6 bases). V was clipped by 5 bases and J by 5 bases, with 19 bases between them. This CDR3 has 15 residues. Germline values: CDR1 SGHTS, CDR2 YDEGEE. This CDR3 reads CASRGGQFGPYGYTF. CDR3 bases: TGTGCCAGCAGGGGTGGACAGTTTGGCCCATATGGCTACACCTTC. The entire variable domain, with the rest obtained from reference TRBV5-8 and TRBJ1-2, is as follows: EAGVTQSPTHLIKTRGQQATLRCSPISGHTSVYWYQQALGLGLQFLLWYDEGEERNRGNFPPRFSGRQFPNYSSELNVNALELEDSALYLCASRGGQFGPYGYTFGSGTRLTVV.

This chain links TRBV7-6 with TRBJ2-1; D ambiguous. Germline assignment: CDR1 SGHVS and CDR2 FNYEAQ. The CDR3 consists of 13 residues. Between the trimmed V and J ends, which lost 0 bases and 10 bases, there was a span of 10 bases. The DNA for the CDR3 is TGTGCCAGCAGCTTAGCGCTTCGAGTCGAGCAGTTCTTC. Translation: CASSLALRVEQFF.

The chain employs TRBV28 and TRBJ1-5, with D unresolved. CDR1 is MDHEN, CDR2 SYDVKM, per germline. V was clipped by 3 bases and J by 13 bases, with 19 bases between them. The CDR3 consists of 14 residues. Written as DNA, the CDR3 is TGTGCCAGCAGTTTCGGGGAGGCAGGCCATCAGCAGCATTTT. Its protein product is CASSFGEAGHQQHF. Together with reference TRBV28 and TRBJ1-5, the CDR3 gives the full variable domain: DVKVTQSSRYLVKRTGEKVFLECVQDMDHENMFWYRQDPGLGLRLIYFSYDVKMKEKGDIPEGYSVSREKKERFSLILESASTNQTSMYLCASSFGEAGHQQHFGDGTRLSIL.

The chain joins TRBV30 to TRBJ2-1; TRBD2 might be the D (5 bases). With 5 bases removed from V and 10 bases from J, the gap between germline ends came to 12 bases. In germline, CDR1 is GTSNPN, CDR2 SVGIG (reference sequence). This CDR3 has 11 amino acids. The CDR3 DNA reads TGTGCCTGGGAGAAACCGGGGGAGCAGTTCTTC. This codes for CAWEKPGEQFF.

The rearrangement uses TRBV25-1 and TRBJ1-1, with D possibly TRBD1 on 5 matching bases. Trimming removed 1 base at V and 8 bases at J, with 11 bases between. CDR3 length: 13 amino acids. The germline CDR1 and CDR2 sequences are MGHDK and SYGVNS. The CDR3 reads CASSELGLVEAFF. Here the CDR3 DNA reads TGTGCCAGCAGTGAATTGGGGCTAGTGGAAGCTTTCTTT.

The rearrangement joins TRBV7-9 to TRBJ2-3, with D perhaps assigned TRBD1 or TRBD2 (5 bases each). The CDR3 is 19 amino acids. The V and J ends lost 5 bases and 2 bases respectively, with 26 bases between them. Germline assignment: CDR1 SEHNR and CDR2 FQNEAQ (reference sequence). The CDR3 nucleotides are TGTGCCAGCAGCGGACACCCACGTAGCGCTAAGGAGGACACAGATACGCAGTATTTT. This sequence encodes CASSGHPRSAKEDTDTQYF.

This chain connects TRBV11-2 to TRBJ1-2; D not resolved. The CDR3 runs to 14 residues. Germline V gives CDR1 SGHAT, CDR2 FQNNGV. Trimming removed 5 bases from V and 1 base from J, with 11 bases in between. CDR3: CASSPRGSNYGYTF. DNA of the CDR3: TGTGCCAGCAGCCCCCGAGGCAGTAACTATGGCTACACCTTC.

V gene TRBV11-2 combines with J gene TRBJ2-7; D remains unclear. This CDR3 has 13 amino acids. Deletions cut 3 bases from V and 1 base from J, with 7 bases between. From germline, CDR1 is SGHAT and CDR2 FQNNGV. This chain's CDR3 is CASSFETSYEQYF. DNA for the CDR3: TGTGCCAGCAGCTTTGAGACATCCTACGAGCAGTACTTC.

This chain connects TRBV27 to TRBJ2-6, with D uncertain. Trimming cost V 2 bases and J 4 bases, with 6 bases left between them. The germline V gene has CDR1 MNHEY and CDR2 SMNVEV (reference sequence). The CDR3 runs 14 residues. CDR3 nucleotides: TGTGCCAGCAGTTTAGGGGTCGGGGCCAACGTCCTGACTTTC. Its protein product is CASSLGVGANVLTF.

The chain joins TRBV10-2 to TRBJ2-1; the D is unclear. CDR1 is WSHSY, CDR2 SAAADI, per germline. The CDR3 loop spans 12 amino acids. Trimming cost V 4 bases and J 3 bases, with 4 bases left between them. This chain's CDR3 is CASSVDYNEQFF. CDR3 in DNA: TGCGCCAGCAGTGTGGACTACAATGAGCAGTTCTTC.

The chain joins TRBV7-8 to TRBJ1-5; D might be TRBD1 (6 bases). V was clipped by 6 bases and J by 2 bases, with 8 bases between them. Germline values: CDR1 SGHVS, CDR2 FQNEAQ. The CDR3 sequence is 13 residues long. The CDR3 region is CASRDSGNQPQHF. The CDR3 DNA reads as TGTGCCAGCAGGGACAGCGGCAATCAGCCCCAGCATTTT.

As to this clone: Other DNA variants within this sample encode the same CDR3. V usage is TRBV27 and J usage is TRBJ2-1; D remains unclear. The ends were cut back, 3 bases at V and 7 bases at J, with 7 bases in the middle. Germline V lookup: CDR1 MNHEY, CDR2 SMNVEV (reference sequence). This CDR3 is 12 amino acids long. The CDR3 region has the DNA TGTGCCAGCAGTTTCCCAGGTAATGAGCAGTTCTTC. This codes for CASSFPGNEQFF.

The chain is built from TRBV19 and TRBJ2-1, with D possibly being TRBD1 (5 bases). Trimming removed 5 bases at V and 9 bases at J, with 17 bases between. This CDR3 is built from 14 residues. The germline CDR1 and CDR2 sequences are LNHDA and SQIVND (reference sequence). The CDR3 sequence: CASSLQGLNTEQFF. In DNA, the CDR3 is TGTGCCAGTAGTCTGCAGGGCCTTAATACTGAGCAGTTCTTC.

This clone appeared a single time. The chain recombines TRBV2 with TRBJ2-1, with D possibly called TRBD1 or TRBD2 (6 bases each). CDR3 length: 15 amino acids. Deletions cut 3 bases from V and 5 bases from J, with 14 bases between. The germline CDR1 and CDR2 sequences are SNHLY and FYNNEI. The CDR3 sequence is CASSDGRGTHNEQFF. Written as DNA, the CDR3 is TGTGCCAGCAGTGACGGTCGGGGGACACACAATGAGCAGTTCTTC.